These T cell receptor beta chains were read from a single sample in a study of cytomegalovirus exposure and HLA in healthy donors. Using immunoSEQ multiplex PCR, the repertoire was profiled, and TCRdb retains in-frame clones only, with some absent. The sample carries about 190,000 clones, more than 75% recorded once. The material sequenced was PBMCs. These receptors were obtained from a woman between 45 and 60 years old in good health and CMV-seropositive. Each CDR3 is given with its conserved first and last residue.

>TRBJ1-5|TRBV28
CASSPGTGPPAQHF
>TRBJ2-2|TRBV5-1
CASSLRSRLAGNTGELFF
>TRBJ2-5|TRBV19
CASVASGEQETRYF
>TRBJ2-5|TRBV28
CASRGAEETQYF
>TRBJ2-5|TRBV2
CASSAGTGGNFGETQYF
>TRBJ2-3|TRBV5-4
CASSSGLGGTDTQYF
>TRBJ2-2|TRBV7-8
CASSSLQGANTGELFF
>TRBJ2-5|TRBV20-1
CSANQETQYF
>TRBJ2-7|TRBV7-9
CSSKPGQGYEQYF
>TRBJ2-3|TRBV19
CASSIGAATGVYTQYF
>TRBJ2-7|TRBV5-1
CASSLGGQAYEQYF